The 31 T cell receptor beta chains below were found in one sample sequenced in a study of T cell responses to AZD1222 COVID-19 vaccine. Assay: immunoSEQ multiplex PCR; the TCRdb copy retains only in-frame clones and omits some. Among some 120,000 clones, just under 90% were seen once, and the ten largest hold roughly 4.2%. The sequenced sample was peripheral blood, obtained on day 0 of AZD1222 vaccination. These receptors all come from an adult in good health.

This clone is categorized as medium-sized (0.01 to 0.1%). J is TRBJ1-3 and V is TRBV7-2, with 8 bases fitting TRBD1. Germline V gene sequence: CDR1 SGHTA, CDR2 FQGNSA. The CDR3 has 17 residues. The V gene end was trimmed by 5 bases and the J gene end by 0 bases; junction bases not matched to a gene: 9. This chain's CDR3 is CASSLGTGVYSGNTIYF. The CDR3, as DNA: TGTGCCAGCAGCCTTGGGACAGGCGTTTACTCTGGAAACACCATATATTTT.

This chain connects TRBV6-5 to TRBJ1-6, with 12 bases lining up with TRBD1. The V gene end was trimmed by 2 bases and the J gene end by 10 bases; junction bases not matched to a gene: 3. Germline V gene sequence: CDR1 MNHEY, CDR2 SVGAGI. The CDR3 extends over 15 amino acids. The CDR3 coding sequence is TGTGCCAGCAGTTACAAGGGACAGGGGGCCTCACCCCTCCACTTT. Protein: CASSYKGQGASPLHF.

The rearrangement uses TRBV5-3 and TRBJ1-5; D is perhaps TRBD1 (6 bases). TRBV5-3 is assigned to the ORF class and has an uncertain function. V was shortened by 2 bases and J by 7 bases, with 16 bases between the two germline ends. The CDR3 runs 15 residues. CDR3 DNA: TGTGCCAGAAGCTTCACAGGGTTCCGATCACAGCCCCAGCATTTT. This encodes CARSFTGFRSQPQHF.

The chain links TRBV6-5 to TRBJ1-4; unclear D gene. Trimming stripped 6 bases from V and 5 bases from J, with 10 bases between. The CDR3 length is 13 residues. Looked up from germline, CDR1 is MNHEY and CDR2 is SVGAGI. CDR3 coding DNA: TGTGCCAGCAGACGTCGGTCAAATGAAAAACTGTTTTTT. This encodes CASRRRSNEKLFF.

This chain links TRBV11-1 with TRBJ1-2; D gene uncertain. Deletions cut 5 bases from V and 5 bases from J, with 15 bases between. The CDR3 consists of 14 residues. Germline lookup yields CDR1 SGHAT and CDR2 FQDESV (reference sequence). DNA for the CDR3: TGTGCCAGCAGCGTTAATTCCGAAGGGTATGGCTACACCTTC. It translates to CASSVNSEGYGYTF.

This clone has only a few counts. This chain uses TRBV19 with TRBJ1-1; D may be TRBD1 (5 bases). Germline V lookup: CDR1 LNHDA, CDR2 SQIVND (reference sequence). There are 14 residues in the CDR3. Trimming took off 7 bases at V and 1 base at J, with 13 bases between the two ends. CDR3 in DNA: TGTGCCAGTAATTCTCAGAGGGGGAACACTGAAGCTTTCTTT. Amino acids: CASNSQRGNTEAFF.

This clone was detected only once. V gene TRBV6-5 combines with J gene TRBJ1-1; D gene ambiguous. Trimming cost V 0 bases and J 10 bases, with 12 bases left between them. Germline-derived CDR1 and CDR2 are MNHEY and SVGAGI. The CDR3 spans 13 residues. CDR3 DNA: TGTGCCAGCAGTTACTCGACGATCGGCGGAGCTTTCTTT. This translates into CASSYSTIGGAFF.

V gene TRBV7-2 combines with J gene TRBJ1-6; D remains unclear. Germline values: CDR1 SGHTA, CDR2 FQGNSA. The length of the CDR3 is 14 residues. The V end was cut by 2 bases, the J end by 13 bases, with 15 bases between. DNA for the CDR3: TGTGCCAGCAGCTTATCCCCCCACCTGTACCCCCTCCACTTT. Its protein product is CASSLSPHLYPLHF.

The chain is built from TRBV27 and TRBJ2-7; D is uncertain. The CDR3 runs 12 residues. V was clipped by 4 bases and J by 4 bases, with 8 bases between them. The germline CDR1 and CDR2 sequences are MNHEY and SMNVEV (reference sequence). The CDR3 sequence: CASSSPGYEQYF. The CDR3 bases are TGTGCCAGCAGTTCCCCGGGTTACGAGCAGTACTTC.

The gene calls are TRBV2 and TRBJ1-5, with 7 bases matching TRBD1. The germline CDR1 and CDR2 sequences are SNHLY and FYNNEI. This CDR3 has 15 amino acids. Germline trimming cut 5 bases from V and 0 bases from J; bases unmatched to any gene: 4. The CDR3 nucleotides read TGTGCCAGCAGTCCCAGACAGGGTAGCAATCAGCCCCAGCATTTT. Translated, it gives CASSPRQGSNQPQHF.

The chain combines TRBV6-6 with TRBJ2-3; D is perhaps TRBD1 (5 bases). Per the germline V gene, CDR1 is MNHNY and CDR2 is SVGAGI (reference sequence). This CDR3 contains 13 residues. V was cut by 5 bases and J by 8 bases, with 14 bases left in between. In DNA, the CDR3 is TGTGCCAGCAGTGCCCTGAGTGGGGCTACGCAGTATTTT. This translates into CASSALSGATQYF.

The V gene is TRBV7-6, the J gene TRBJ2-1; the D is unclear. Trimming took 5 bases from V and 2 from J, leaving 10 bases between them. This CDR3 is built from 14 residues. Germline assignment: CDR1 SGHVS and CDR2 FNYEAQ. CDR3 region: CASSLSGPYNEQFF. The CDR3 coding sequence is TGTGCCAGCAGCCTGAGTGGGCCCTACAATGAGCAGTTCTTC.

This chain uses TRBV19 with TRBJ2-6, with D maybe TRBD1 (5 bases). The germline V gene has CDR1 LNHDA and CDR2 SQIVND (reference sequence). The V and J ends lost 4 bases and 3 bases respectively, with 13 bases between them. This CDR3 has 16 residues. The CDR3, as DNA: TGTGCCAGTAGTAAACAGGCCAAAAGTGGGGCCAACGTCCTGACTTTC. Encoded protein: CASSKQAKSGANVLTF.

The V call is TRBV18, the J call TRBJ1-2; the D is unclear. The CDR3 loop spans 15 amino acids. Germline lookup yields CDR1 KGHSH and CDR2 LQKENI. The ends were cut back, 3 bases at V and 4 bases at J, with 15 bases in the middle. DNA for the CDR3: TGTGCCAGCTCACCGGGGTCTGAACGGACCTATGGCTACACCTTC. The encoded protein is CASSPGSERTYGYTF.

V usage is TRBV5-1 and J usage is TRBJ2-4; the D is unclear. V was shortened by 6 bases and J by 1 base, with 11 bases between the two germline ends. Germline CDR1 reads SGHRS; CDR2 reads YFSETQ. The CDR3 sequence is 14 residues long. CDR3 in amino acids: CASIQKWAKNIQYF. The CDR3 coding sequence is TGCGCCAGCATCCAGAAATGGGCCAAAAACATTCAGTACTTC.

Regarding this clone: One junction end does not reproduce the germline sequence, and a read error may be involved. The V call is TRBV7-2, the J call TRBJ2-7; a possible D gene is TRBD2 (6 bases). The CDR3 length is 15 residues. The germline gives CDR1 SGHTA, CDR2 FQGNSA. CDR3 nucleotides: TGTGCCAGCAGCTTTAACTTAGCGGCCACTTACGAACAGTACTTC. This sequence encodes CASSFNLAATYEQYF.

In this sample, this clone turned up once. V is TRBV11-2 and J is TRBJ1-3, with 9 bases lining up with TRBD1. The germline CDR1 and CDR2 sequences are SGHAT and FQNNGV. The CDR3 has 18 amino acids. Unmatched junction bases numbered 17, after V lost 5 bases and J lost 6 bases. The CDR3 DNA is TGTGCCAGCAGCCAGGGGGTCACAGGGGGCAATCTGATAAACACCATATATTTT. Encoded protein: CASSQGVTGGNLINTIYF.

This clone is labeled as medium-sized (0.01 to 0.1%). The rearrangement uses TRBV16 and TRBJ1-1; D is undetermined. Germline V lookup: CDR1 KGHSY, CDR2 FQNENV. This CDR3 region has 15 residues. V was shortened by 2 bases and J by 1 base, with 11 bases between the two germline ends. The CDR3 here is CASSQIWAENTEAFF. The CDR3 nucleotides read TGTGCCAGCAGCCAAATCTGGGCGGAGAACACTGAAGCTTTCTTT.

This clone occurred once. The chain is built from TRBV27 and TRBJ2-2; D call uncertain. The germline V and J ends were trimmed by 5 bases and 1 base, with 5 bases remaining between them. The length of the CDR3 is 13 residues. Germline V gives CDR1 MNHEY, CDR2 SMNVEV (reference sequence). The DNA for the CDR3 is TGTGCCAGCAGTCGGCAGAACACCGGGGAGCTGTTTTTT. This translates into CASSRQNTGELFF.

The rearrangement links TRBV28 to TRBJ1-2; perhaps TRBD1 as D (6 bases). Germline loops: CDR1 MDHEN, CDR2 SYDVKM. The V end lost 5 bases, the J end lost 4 bases, and 14 bases lay between the germline ends. The CDR3 is 14 amino acids. CDR3 protein: CASSDGQSFYGYTF. The CDR3 DNA reads as TGTGCCAGCAGTGACGGACAGTCCTTCTATGGCTACACCTTC.

The gene calls are TRBV27 and TRBJ2-2; TRBD1 matches at 8 bases. Germline CDR1 and CDR2: MNHEY and SMNVEV (reference sequence). The CDR3 runs to 13 residues. Losses at the gene ends were 5 bases for V and 9 bases for J; bases not matched to a gene: 5. The CDR3 protein is CASSETGVWELFF. The CDR3 coding sequence is TGTGCCAGCAGTGAGACAGGGGTTTGGGAGCTGTTTTTT.

This sequence joins TRBV6-5 and TRBJ1-4; TRBD1 might be the D (5 bases). CDR1 is MNHEY, CDR2 SVGAGI, per germline. Trimming took off 6 bases at V and 5 bases at J, with 10 bases between the two ends. This CDR3 spans 13 amino acids. CDR3 DNA: TGTGCCAGCAGGACGGGGGGGAATGAAAAACTGTTTTTT. Protein product: CASRTGGNEKLFF.

The chain combines TRBV6-5 with TRBJ2-3; D is undetermined. The germline V gene has CDR1 MNHEY and CDR2 SVGAGI. The CDR3 covers 14 residues. With 2 bases removed from V and 5 bases from J, the gap between germline ends came to 11 bases. CDR3: CASSYPRLKDTQYF. In DNA form, the CDR3 reads TGTGCCAGCAGTTACCCAAGACTGAAAGATACGCAGTATTTT.

The chain carries TRBV28 and TRBJ2-2; D ambiguous. Trimming stripped 6 bases from V and 8 bases from J, with 16 bases between. CDR3 size: 14 residues. Looked up from germline, CDR1 is MDHEN and CDR2 is SYDVKM. The CDR3 sequence: CASRTGLLSGELFF. CDR3 nucleotides: TGTGCCAGCAGAACCGGGCTGTTGTCGGGGGAGCTGTTTTTT.

This chain connects TRBV7-8 to TRBJ1-4; TRBD1 might be the D (6 bases). CDR1 and CDR2 (germline): SGHVS, FQNEAQ. The CDR3 covers 14 residues. V was cut by 2 bases and J by 8 bases, with 12 bases left in between. CDR3 in DNA: TGTGCCAGCAGCTTAAATTACAGGGACGAAAAACTGTTTTTT. It specifies CASSLNYRDEKLFF.

A word on this clone: Additional DNA sequences in this sample encode the identical CDR3. The chain is built from TRBV6-5 and TRBJ1-5, with 7 bases aligning to TRBD1. V lost 6 bases, J lost 1 base, and 3 bases stayed unmatched. CDR1 is MNHEY, CDR2 SVGAGI, per germline. The CDR3 covers 14 residues. In DNA form, the CDR3 reads TGTGCCAGCAGACCACAGGGGAGCAATCAGCCCCAGCATTTT. Translating gives CASRPQGSNQPQHF.

The rearrangement uses TRBV24-1 and TRBJ1-2; the match to TRBD1 covers 7 bases. In germline, CDR1 is KGHDR, CDR2 SFDVKD. Germline trimming cut 7 bases from V and 3 bases from J; bases unmatched to any gene: 4. CDR3 length: 13 amino acids. In DNA form, the CDR3 reads TGTGCCACCAGGGGGACAGACGACTATGGCTACACCTTC. It translates to CATRGTDDYGYTF.

In its sample, this clone was seen a few times. The chain recombines TRBV5-1 with TRBJ1-2; unclear D gene. The CDR3 is 13 residues long. Germline CDR1 is SGHRS and CDR2 is YFSETQ. Trimming removed 4 bases from V and 0 bases from J, with 7 bases in between. The CDR3: CASSPHPNYGYTF. The CDR3 DNA sequence: TGCGCCAGCAGCCCCCACCCTAACTATGGCTACACCTTC.

V and J are TRBV5-1 and TRBJ1-6; weak D call: TRBD1 (5 bases). V shed 0 bases and J shed 7 bases, with 8 bases lying between them. CDR3 length equals 14 residues. Germline V gene lookup returns CDR1 SGHRS and CDR2 YFSETQ. CDR3 residues: CASSLDGANSPLHF. The CDR3 bases are TGCGCCAGCAGCTTGGACGGGGCGAATTCACCCCTCCACTTT. The entire variable domain, with the rest obtained from reference TRBV5-1 and TRBJ1-6, is as follows: KAGVTQTPRYLIKTRGQQVTLSCSPISGHRSVSWYQQTPGQGLQFLFEYFSETQRNKGNFPGRFSGRQFSNSRSEMNVSTLELGDSALYLCASSLDGANSPLHFGNGTRLTVT.

The chain combines TRBV28 with TRBJ1-3; D might be TRBD1 (5 bases). Per the germline V gene, CDR1 is MDHEN and CDR2 is SYDVKM. V dropped 5 bases and J dropped 0 bases, with 17 bases sitting between them. This CDR3 contains 17 residues. This chain's CDR3 is CASSRFPDTLSGNTIYF. The DNA for the CDR3 is TGTGCCAGCAGTCGGTTTCCGGACACACTCTCTGGAAACACCATATATTTT. Full variable domain (missing parts from reference TRBV28 and TRBJ1-3): DVKVTQSSRYLVKRTGEKVFLECVQDMDHENMFWYRQDPGLGLRLIYFSYDVKMKEKGDIPEGYSVSREKKERFSLILESASTNQTSMYLCASSRFPDTLSGNTIYFGEGSWLTVV.

This clone turned up a few times. The chain links TRBV20-1 to TRBJ2-1; TRBD2 might be the D (6 bases). V shed 3 bases and J shed 0 bases, with 21 bases lying between them. From germline, CDR1 is DFQATT and CDR2 SNEGSKA (reference sequence). The CDR3 runs to 18 residues. CDR3 residues: CSASPLAGRGFSYNEQFF. In DNA form, the CDR3 reads TGCAGTGCTAGTCCCCTGGCAGGCCGGGGGTTCTCCTACAATGAGCAGTTCTTC.